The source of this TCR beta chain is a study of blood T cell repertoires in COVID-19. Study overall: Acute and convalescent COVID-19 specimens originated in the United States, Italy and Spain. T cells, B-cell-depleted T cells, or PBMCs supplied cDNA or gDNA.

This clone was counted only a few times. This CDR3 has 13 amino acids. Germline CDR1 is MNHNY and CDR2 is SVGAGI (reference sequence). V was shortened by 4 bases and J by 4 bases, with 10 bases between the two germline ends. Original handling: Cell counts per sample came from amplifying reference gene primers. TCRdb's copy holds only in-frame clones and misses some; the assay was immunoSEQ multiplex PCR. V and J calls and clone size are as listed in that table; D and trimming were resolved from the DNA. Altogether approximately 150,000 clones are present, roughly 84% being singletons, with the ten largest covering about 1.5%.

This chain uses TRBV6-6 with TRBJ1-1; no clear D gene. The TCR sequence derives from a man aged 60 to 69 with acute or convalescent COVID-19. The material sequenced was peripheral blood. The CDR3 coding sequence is TGTGCCAGCAGTTCCGAGCCCTTCACTGAAGCTTTCTTT. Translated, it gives CASSSEPFTEAFF.